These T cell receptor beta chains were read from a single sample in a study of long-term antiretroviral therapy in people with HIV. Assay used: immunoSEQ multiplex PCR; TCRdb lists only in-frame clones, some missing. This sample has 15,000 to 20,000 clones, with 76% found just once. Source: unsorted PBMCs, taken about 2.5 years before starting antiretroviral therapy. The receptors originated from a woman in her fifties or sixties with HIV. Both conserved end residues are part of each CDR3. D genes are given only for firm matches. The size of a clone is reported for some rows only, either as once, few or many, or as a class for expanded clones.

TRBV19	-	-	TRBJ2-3	CASSPGGPDTQYF	TGTGCCAGTAGCCCTGGGGGCCCAGATACGCAGTATTTT
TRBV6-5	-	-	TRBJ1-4	CASTPAGEGKLFF	TGTGCCAGCACCCCCGCTGGCGAGGGGAAACTGTTTTTT
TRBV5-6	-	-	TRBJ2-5	CASSLTSAQGWQETQYF	TGTGCCAGCAGCTTGACGTCGGCTCAGGGATGGCAAGAGACCCAGTACTTC
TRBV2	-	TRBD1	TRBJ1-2	CASSEAGDRGEGYTF	TGTGCCAGCAGTGAAGCCGGAGACAGGGGAGAAGGCTACACCTTC
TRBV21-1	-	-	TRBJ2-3	CATPYPGDTQYF	TGTGCCACCCCCTACCCGGGAGATACGCAGTATTTT
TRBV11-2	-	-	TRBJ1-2	CASSSQGWMGGYTF	TGTGCCAGCAGCTCACAGGGTTGGATGGGGGGCTACACCTTC
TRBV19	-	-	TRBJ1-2	CASSYLNRDGYGYTF	TGTGCCAGTTCCTACCTGAACCGGGACGGCTATGGCTACACCTTC
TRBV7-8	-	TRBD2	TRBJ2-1	CASSLGGSTYNEQFF	TGTGCCAGCAGCTTGGGGGGGAGCACTTACAATGAGCAGTTCTTC
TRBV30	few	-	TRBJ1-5	CAWSVAGKGQPQHF	TGTGCCTGGAGTGTGGCGGGGAAGGGGCAGCCCCAGCATTTT
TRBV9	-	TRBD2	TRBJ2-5	CASSSSGGQETQYF	TGTGCCAGCAGCTCGTCGGGGGGCCAAGAGACCCAGTACTTC
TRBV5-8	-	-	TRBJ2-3	CASSLFTDTQYF	TGTGCCAGCAGCTTGTTCACAGATACGCAGTATTTT
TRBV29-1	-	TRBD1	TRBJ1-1	CSAGQGSTEAFF	TGCAGCGCCGGACAGGGGAGCACTGAAGCTTTCTTT
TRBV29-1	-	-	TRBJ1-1	CSVLGGLDTEAFF	TGCAGCGTTCTTGGGGGGCTGGACACTGAAGCTTTCTTT
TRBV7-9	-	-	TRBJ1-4	CASRPAGGATNEKLFF	TGTGCCAGCAGACCTGCGGGCGGTGCAACTAATGAAAAACTGTTTTTT
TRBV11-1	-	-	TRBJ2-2	CASSASSGELFF	TGTGCCAGCAGCGCCTCGTCCGGGGAGCTGTTTTTT
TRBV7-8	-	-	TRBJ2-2	CASSSNQGTGELFF	TGTGCCAGCAGCTCTAACCAGGGAACCGGGGAGCTGTTTTTT
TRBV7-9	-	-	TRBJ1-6	CAGGRGGAYNSPLHF	TGTGCCGGGGGCCGAGGCGGCGCCTATAATTCACCCCTCCACTTT
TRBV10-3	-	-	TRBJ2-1	CAISESGSGFNEQFF	TGTGCCATCAGTGAGTCAGGGAGCGGGTTCAATGAGCAGTTCTTC
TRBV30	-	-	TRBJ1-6	CALVRDGNSPLHF	TGTGCCTTAGTCCGGGACGGTAATTCACCCCTCCACTTT
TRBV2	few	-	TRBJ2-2	CAKLENTGELFF	TGTGCCAAACTAGAAAACACCGGGGAGCTGTTTTTT
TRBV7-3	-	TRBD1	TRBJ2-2	CASSLTRGRTPHTGELFF	TGTGCCAGCAGCTTAACGAGGGGGCGGACACCTCACACCGGGGAGCTGTTTTTT
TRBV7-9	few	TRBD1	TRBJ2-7	CASSSRDRTPYEQYF	TGTGCCAGCAGCTCGAGGGACAGAACTCCCTACGAGCAGTACTTC
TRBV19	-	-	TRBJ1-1	CASSSNPRVVQRNTEAFF	TGTGCCAGTAGTTCAAACCCCAGGGTAGTACAACGGAACACTGAAGCTTTCTTT
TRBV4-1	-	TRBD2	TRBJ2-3	CASSPGLAGTDTQYF	TGCGCCAGCAGCCCAGGACTAGCGGGCACAGATACGCAGTATTTT
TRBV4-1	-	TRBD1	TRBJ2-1	CASSQSDRANEQFF	TGCGCCAGCAGCCAATCGGACAGGGCCAATGAGCAGTTCTTC
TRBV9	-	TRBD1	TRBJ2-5	CASSVSTGGSQREQETQYF	TGTGCCAGCAGCGTCTCCACAGGGGGGAGTCAGCGAGAACAAGAGACCCAGTACTTC
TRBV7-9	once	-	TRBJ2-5	CASSLSQGWMFDF	TGTGCCAGCAGCTTATCACAGGGCTGGATGTTCGACTTC
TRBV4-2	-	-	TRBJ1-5	CASSLDSNQPQHF	TGTGCCAGCAGCTTAGATAGCAATCAGCCCCAGCATTTT
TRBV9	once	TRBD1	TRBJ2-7	CASRGKQGQYEQYF	TGTGCCAGCAGGGGAAAACAGGGGCAATACGAGCAGTACTTC
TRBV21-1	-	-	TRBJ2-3	CASSNLGQGEATDTQYF	TGTGCCAGCAGCAATCTGGGACAGGGAGAGGCCACAGATACGCAGTATTTT
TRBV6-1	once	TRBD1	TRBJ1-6	CASSEGTGRNSPLHF	TGTGCCAGCAGTGAAGGGACAGGGCGTAATTCACCCCTCCACTTT
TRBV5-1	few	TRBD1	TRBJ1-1	CASSFGTDTEAFF	TGCGCCAGCAGCTTCGGGACAGACACTGAAGCTTTCTTT
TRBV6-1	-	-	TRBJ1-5	CASRPMGYQPQHF	TGTGCCAGTCGTCCTATGGGGTACCAGCCCCAGCATTTT
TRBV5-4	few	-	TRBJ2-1	CASSSGANEQFF	TGTGCCAGCAGCTCGGGAGCGAATGAGCAGTTCTTC
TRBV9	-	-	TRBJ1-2	CASSAYLSADYGYTF	TGTGCCAGCAGCGCCTACCTCAGTGCGGACTATGGCTACACCTTC
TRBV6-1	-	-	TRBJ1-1	CASSEAWGGLMNTEAFF	TGTGCCAGCAGTGAAGCGTGGGGGGGCCTCATGAACACTGAAGCTTTCTTT
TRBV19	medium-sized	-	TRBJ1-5	CASSIGPGLTQPQHF	TGTGCCAGTAGTATAGGTCCAGGGTTGACTCAGCCCCAGCATTTT
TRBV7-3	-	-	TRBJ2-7	CASSLNPTAGQYF	TGTGCCAGCAGCTTAAATCCCACGGCGGGGCAGTACTTC
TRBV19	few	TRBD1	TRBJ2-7	CASSTSGTGSYEQYF	TGTGCCAGTAGTACCTCCGGGACAGGGTCCTACGAGCAGTACTTC
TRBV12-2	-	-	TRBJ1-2	CASRLEDWGGGPLGNGYTF	TGTGCAAGTCGCTTAGAGGATTGGGGCGGGGGCCCCCTGGGAAATGGCTACACCTTC
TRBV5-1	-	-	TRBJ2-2	CASSRNLNTGELFF	TGCGCCAGCAGCCGAAACTTAAACACCGGGGAGCTGTTTTTT
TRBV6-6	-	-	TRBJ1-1	CASSGQSNTEAFF	TGTGCCAGCAGTGGTCAGAGTAACACTGAAGCTTTCTTT
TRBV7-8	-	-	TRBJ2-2	CASTQGDHRGELFF	TGTGCCAGCACCCAAGGGGACCATAGGGGGGAGCTGTTTTTT
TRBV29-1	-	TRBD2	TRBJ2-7	CSVVASGGHPLEQYF	TGCAGCGTTGTGGCTAGCGGGGGGCACCCCCTGGAGCAGTACTTC
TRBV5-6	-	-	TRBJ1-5	CASSFQGLNQPQHF	TGTGCCAGCAGCTTTCAGGGGCTCAATCAGCCCCAGCATTTT
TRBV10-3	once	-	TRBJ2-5	CAISESPGQSFGETQYF	TGTGCCATCAGTGAGAGCCCCGGACAGTCGTTTGGAGAGACCCAGTACTTC
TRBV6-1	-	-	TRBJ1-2	CASRVDSRRGYTF	TGTGCCAGCAGAGTAGACAGCCGGCGGGGCTACACCTTC
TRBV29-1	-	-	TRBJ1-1	CSVDRGNTEAFF	TGCAGCGTTGACAGGGGGAACACTGAAGCTTTCTTT
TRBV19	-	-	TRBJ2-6	CASSDWRAGANVLTF	TGTGCCAGTAGCGATTGGAGGGCCGGGGCCAACGTCCTGACTTTC
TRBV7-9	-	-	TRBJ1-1	CASSLKSGLNTEAFF	TGTGCCAGCAGCTTAAAATCAGGGTTGAACACTGAAGCTTTCTTT
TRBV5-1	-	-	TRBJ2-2	CASKGQNTGELFF	TGCGCCAGCAAGGGACAGAACACCGGGGAGCTGTTTTTT
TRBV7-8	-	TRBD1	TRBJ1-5	CASRKDRGNYQPQHF	TGTGCCAGCCGAAAGGACAGGGGAAACTATCAGCCCCAGCATTTT
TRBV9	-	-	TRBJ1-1	CASSVVGRWAEAFF	TGTGCCAGCAGCGTAGTGGGGAGGTGGGCTGAAGCTTTCTTT
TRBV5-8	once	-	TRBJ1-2	CASEIPRKTYGYTF	TGTGCCAGCGAAATACCACGAAAGACCTATGGCTACACCTTC
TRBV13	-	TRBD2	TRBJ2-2	CASSSYDLAGGPNTGELFF	TGTGCCAGCAGCTCGTACGACCTAGCGGGGGGGCCGAACACCGGGGAGCTGTTTTTT
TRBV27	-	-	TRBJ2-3	CASSWDDTDTQYF	TGTGCCAGCAGTTGGGACGACACAGATACGCAGTATTTT
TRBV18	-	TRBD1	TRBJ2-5	CASSAGDRVTETQYF	TGTGCCAGCTCAGCAGGTGACAGGGTAACTGAGACCCAGTACTTC
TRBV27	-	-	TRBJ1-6	CASSAGSYNSPLHF	TGTGCCAGTTCAGCGGGCTCCTATAATTCACCCCTCCACTTT
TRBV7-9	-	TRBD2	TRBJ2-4	CASSPLEGASGVSQYF	TGTGCCAGCAGCCCCCTCGAGGGCGCTAGCGGGGTATCTCAGTACTTC
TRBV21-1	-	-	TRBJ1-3	CASSNWDKHYYSGNTIYF	TGTGCCAGCAGCAATTGGGATAAACATTATTACTCTGGAAACACCATATATTTT